This TCR beta chain was found in a study of T-cell reconstitution after alpha-beta-depleted transplantation in children. The study, taken as a whole, reports: Reported findings indicate that, about two months after transplant, alpha-beta T cells came from several hundred expanded clones, which were derived from non-depleted graft cells. Most T-cell counts and diversity one year after the transplant came from T cells that were newly produced. Surviving recipient cells, namely T cells and thymic progenitors, were the source of high day-60 TCRbeta diversity in some patients.

For TCRbeta, the library was prepared with unique molecular identifiers. One entry per CDR3 protein, called by TCRdb with MiXCR from the PCR reads. The table lists about 250,000 distinct CDR3 sequences, under 30% of them singletons. As for this clonotype: Antigen specificity is unknown.

Trimming removed 3 bases at V and 5 bases at J, with 10 bases between. This CDR3 has 13 residues. Germline CDR1 reads LNHDA; CDR2 reads SQIVND (reference sequence). The chain carries TRBV19 and TRBJ1-1, with a weak D call TRBD1 (5 bases). The origin of this receptor is a female patient aged 2-10 years who had a stem cell transplant for congenital amegakaryocytic thrombocytopenia, so the T cells may come from the graft donor. This material consisted of PBMCs, mostly from graft donor cells, taken 360 days after TCRalphabeta/CD19-depleted stem cell transplant. Written as DNA, the CDR3 is TGTGCCAGTAGTATGTACGGGGGGACTGAAGCTTTCTTT. Translation gives CASSMYGGTEAFF. Based on the CDR3 plus reference TRBV19 and TRBJ1-1, the full variable domain is DGGITQSPKYLFRKEGQNVTLSCEQNLNHDAMYWYRQDPGQGLRLIYYSQIVNDFQKGDIAEGYSVSREKKESFPLTVTSAQKNPTAFYLCASSMYGGTEAFFGQGTRLTVV.